These 28 T cell receptor beta chains originate from one sample sequenced in a study. TCRdb recomputed calls from the RT-PCR reads with MiXCR, one row per CDR3 protein. This sample yields 650,000 to 800,000 distinct CDR3 sequences, of which 12% to 15% are seen a single time; 3.6% belongs to the top ten. The sample was memory CD4+ T cells from blood. The receptors were sampled from a female donor in good health, serving as a healthy control.

The chain links TRBV5-5 to TRBJ1-6, with D possibly TRBD1 on 5 matching bases. V was shortened by 4 bases and J by 0 bases, with 20 bases between the two germline ends. CDR1 is SGHKS and CDR2 is YYEKEE in the germline V gene (reference sequence). The CDR3 extends over 19 amino acids. The CDR3 loop is CASSPSGLTDHSYNSPLHF. In nucleotides, the CDR3 is TGTGCCAGCAGCCCCTCAGGTTTGACAGACCACTCCTATAATTCACCCCTCCACTTT.

The table lists this clonotype with many counts. The chain joins TRBV6-4 to TRBJ2-3; the match to TRBD2 covers 14 bases. CDR1 and CDR2 from the germline V gene are MRHNA and SNTAGT. CDR3 size: 14 residues. V shed 10 bases, J shed 5 bases, and the junction held 5 bases outside the gene matches. Here the CDR3 reads CATRLAGGQDTQYF. In nucleotides, the CDR3 is TGTGCCACCAGACTAGCGGGAGGGCAAGATACGCAGTATTTT.

This chain connects TRBV20-1 to TRBJ2-5, with TRBD1 matching 8 bases. The V and J ends lost 3 bases and 4 bases, in that order; junction bases with no gene match: 4. Per germline, CDR1 DFQATT and CDR2 SNEGSKA (reference sequence). This CDR3 region has 13 residues. The CDR3 sequence: CSARQQGVETQYF. CDR3 coding DNA: TGCAGTGCTAGGCAACAGGGGGTAGAGACCCAGTACTTC.

This clonotype turned up a few times. This rearrangement joins TRBV18 to TRBJ2-2; 7 bases fit TRBD1. V lost 1 base, J lost 8 bases, and 4 bases stayed unmatched. CDR1 KGHSH and CDR2 LQKENI come from the germline V gene. CDR3 length equals 14 residues. The DNA for the CDR3 is TGTGCCAGCTCACCACAAGGGGGCTCAGGGGAGCTGTTTTTT. This codes for CASSPQGGSGELFF. The whole variable domain, remainder taken from reference TRBV18 and TRBJ2-2, is NAGVMQNPRHLVRRRGQEARLRCSPMKGHSHVYWYRQLPEEGLKFMVYLQKENIIDESGMPKERFSAEFPKEGPSILRIQQVVRGDSAAYFCASSPQGGSGELFFGEGSRLTVL.

This clonotype occurred many times. This rearrangement joins TRBV12-3 or TRBV12-4 to TRBJ2-3; maybe TRBD2 (6 bases). Trimming removed 5 bases at V and 3 bases at J, with 9 bases between. This CDR3 spans 13 amino acids. The CDR3 protein is CASSLGLTDTQYF. The CDR3 DNA is TGTGCCAGCAGTCTCGGACTAACAGATACGCAGTATTTT.

This clonotype was recorded at least ten times. In nucleotides, the CDR3 is TGTGCCAGCAGTCGATCAAATTCTGGGGCTAGCTATGGCTACACCTTC. Its translation is CASSRSNSGASYGYTF. The chain employs TRBV6-5 and TRBJ1-2; D perhaps matches TRBD1 (5 bases). The CDR3 is made up of 16 amino acids. V shed 5 bases and J shed 4 bases, with 20 bases lying between them. Per the germline V gene, CDR1 is MNHEY and CDR2 is SVGAGI.

The V call is TRBV11-2, the J call TRBJ1-2, with D hard to call. Germline V gene sequence: CDR1 SGHAT, CDR2 FQNNGV. This CDR3 region has 14 residues. Trimming removed 5 bases at V and 3 bases at J, with 13 bases between. DNA for the CDR3: TGTGCCAGCAGCCCTTTTACCGGCGACTATGGCTACACCTTC. Encoded protein: CASSPFTGDYGYTF.

The chain links TRBV5-1 to TRBJ2-1, with D maybe TRBD2 (5 bases). CDR1 SGHRS and CDR2 YFSETQ come from the germline V gene. V was shortened by 1 base and J by 7 bases, with 6 bases between the two germline ends. The CDR3 runs to 12 residues. The CDR3 nucleotides are TGCGCCAGCAGCTTGAGGGAGAATGAGCAGTTCTTC. This encodes CASSLRENEQFF.

The chain couples TRBV6-4 to TRBJ1-5; D perhaps matches TRBD1 (5 bases). V was pared by 8 bases and J by 5 bases, with 10 bases between. This CDR3 comprises 12 residues. Germline CDR1 and CDR2: MRHNA and SNTAGT. CDR3 in amino acids: CASRPRDQPQHF. CDR3 DNA: TGTGCCAGCCGCCCCAGGGATCAGCCCCAGCATTTT.

This chain joins TRBV9 and TRBJ1-4; 11 positions agree with TRBD1. Germline values: CDR1 SGDLS, CDR2 YYNGEE. The V segment lost 3 bases and the J segment 3 bases; nucleotides outside the gene matches: 4. The CDR3 sequence is 16 residues long. CDR3 residues: CASSAGQGAPNEKLFF. Written as DNA, the CDR3 is TGTGCCAGCAGCGCCGGACAGGGGGCACCTAATGAAAAACTGTTTTTT.

With regard to this clonotype: Since a much larger clone is just one base distant, this may be a read error. The chain is built from TRBV20-1 and TRBJ1-1; D uncertain. Germline V lookup: CDR1 DFQATT, CDR2 SNEGSKA (reference sequence). The CDR3 is 11 residues long. Trimming stripped 6 bases from V and 11 bases from J, with 16 bases between. CDR3 loop: CSAPQLNRAFF. The DNA for the CDR3 is TGCAGTGCACCACAGCTTAATCGCGCTTTCTTT.

The table lists this clonotype with many counts. V gene TRBV6-5 combines with J gene TRBJ1-2; D is unresolved. V shed 6 bases and J shed 8 bases, with 13 bases lying between them. The CDR3 is made up of 12 amino acids. The germline V gene encodes CDR1 MNHEY and CDR2 SVGAGI. The CDR3: CASSSPNGGYTF. Here the CDR3 DNA reads TGTGCCAGCAGCTCCCCTAATGGGGGCTACACCTTC.

The V gene is TRBV7-8, the J gene TRBJ2-1; either TRBD1 or TRBD2 may fit D (5 bases each). With 1 base removed from V and 10 bases from J, the gap between germline ends came to 17 bases. The CDR3 has 15 residues. The germline V gene encodes CDR1 SGHVS and CDR2 FQNEAQ. The CDR3 spells CASSLEGPLSAEQFF. The CDR3 bases are TGTGCCAGCAGCTTAGAGGGACCGCTGAGCGCCGAGCAGTTCTTC.

The CDR3 coding sequence is TGTGCCAGCAGTACCCAAGGACTAGCGAAGAACACCGGGGAGCTGTTTTTT. Its translation: CASSTQGLAKNTGELFF. V and J are TRBV6-5 and TRBJ2-2; 9 bases map to TRBD2. Germline values: CDR1 MNHEY, CDR2 SVGAGI. This CDR3 has 17 amino acids. V lost 5 bases, J lost 1 base, and 8 bases stayed unmatched.

The V gene is TRBV3-1, the J gene TRBJ2-5, with TRBD2 matching over 12 bases. After removal of 3 bases from V and 5 bases from J, the junction contained 4 bases not matched to a gene. Germline V lookup: CDR1 LGHDT, CDR2 YNNKEL (reference sequence). The CDR3 has 15 residues. CDR3 bases: TGTGCCAGCAGCCAGACTAGCGGGGGATCGGAGACCCAGTACTTC. Its protein product is CASSQTSGGSETQYF.

This clonotype was observed a few times. V is TRBV10-3 and J is TRBJ1-3, with D possibly being TRBD1 (5 bases). Germline CDR1 and CDR2: ENHRY and SYGVKD. The CDR3 covers 15 residues. The V and J ends lost 10 bases and 0 bases respectively, with 16 bases between them. As DNA, the CDR3 is TGTGCCACCCGCAGGGCAGAGACCTCTGGAAACACCATATATTTT. It codes for CATRRAETSGNTIYF.

This clonotype appeared a few times. This sequence joins TRBV12-3 or TRBV12-4 and TRBJ1-2, with D unclear. This CDR3 is built from 13 residues. V lost 1 base and J lost 6, with 9 bases in between. CDR3: CASSLGPYHGYTF. As DNA, the CDR3 is TGTGCCAGCAGTTTAGGACCTTACCATGGCTACACCTTC.

This clonotype was counted only a few times. This may arise from a read error, as a much more abundant clone is one base away. V usage is TRBV20-1 and J usage is TRBJ2-2; 7 nucleotides match TRBD1. CDR3 length equals 13 residues. CDR1 is DFQATT, CDR2 SNEGSKA, per germline (reference sequence). CDR3 sequence (DNA): TGCAGTGCCCGGGACAGCGTAAAATCGGAGCTGCTTTTT. It codes for CSARDSVKSELLF.

The chain recombines TRBV12-3 or TRBV12-4 with TRBJ1-1; no firm D call. Between the trimmed V and J ends, which lost 6 bases and 4 bases, there was a span of 15 bases. The CDR3 loop spans 14 amino acids. CDR3 sequence (DNA): TGTGCCAGCAGCCCCCGGCGGCTGATCACTGAAGCTTTCTTT. It is translated as CASSPRRLITEAFF.

This clonotype has more than one count but fewer than ten. This chain uses TRBV5-1 with TRBJ2-1; 10 nucleotides line up with TRBD2. The V gene end was trimmed by 2 bases and the J gene end by 9 bases; junction bases not matched to a gene: 8. Germline CDR1 is SGHRS and CDR2 is YFSETQ. The CDR3 is made up of 15 amino acids. The CDR3: CASSFLAGEISEQFF. In DNA form, the CDR3 reads TGCGCCAGCAGCTTCCTAGCGGGAGAGATAAGTGAGCAGTTCTTC.

The chain has TRBV7-9 and TRBJ1-1, with unresolved D. Germline V gene lookup returns CDR1 SEHNR and CDR2 FQNEAQ (reference sequence). The V end was cut by 0 bases, the J end by 11 bases, with 10 bases between. The CDR3 consists of 12 residues. DNA for the CDR3: TGTGCCAGCAGCTTAGCGGCGAGGCTGGCTTTCTTT. The encoded protein is CASSLAARLAFF.

This chain links TRBV7-2 with TRBJ1-2; tentative D call: TRBD1 (5 bases). CDR3 length: 15 residues. The germline V and J ends were trimmed by 2 bases and 4 bases, with 14 bases remaining between them. Germline loops: CDR1 SGHTA, CDR2 FQGNSA. The CDR3 is CASSLTGGRGYGYTF. In nucleotides, the CDR3 is TGTGCCAGCAGCTTAACGGGGGGAAGGGGCTATGGCTACACCTTC.

The rearrangement uses TRBV4-3 and TRBJ2-3, with D perhaps TRBD2 (6 bases). V was shortened by 5 bases and J by 2 bases, with 17 bases between the two germline ends. CDR1 and CDR2 from the germline V gene are LGHNA and YSLEER. This CDR3 contains 16 residues. CDR3 protein: CASSSNIGLNTDTQYF. As DNA, the CDR3 is TGCGCCAGCAGCTCAAACATTGGACTAAACACAGATACGCAGTATTTT.

There are many counts of this clonotype. The chain joins TRBV24-1 to TRBJ2-1; 11 positions agree with TRBD2. V lost 4 bases, J lost 0 bases, and 10 bases stayed unmatched. Germline CDR1 KGHDR, CDR2 SFDVKD. The CDR3 is made up of 19 amino acids. The CDR3 region is CATSDSLAGGPHSYNEQFF. CDR3 coding DNA: TGTGCCACCAGTGACTCCCTAGCGGGAGGCCCCCACTCCTACAATGAGCAGTTCTTC.

The chain links TRBV6-6 to TRBJ1-3, with D possibly matching TRBD1 (6 bases). This CDR3 has 15 residues. Between the trimmed V and J ends, which lost 6 bases and 3 bases, there was a span of 15 bases. From germline, CDR1 is MNHNY and CDR2 SVGAGI (reference sequence). The CDR3 coding sequence is TGTGCCAGCAGAGAGGGGGGGCTTAGTGGAAACACCATATATTTT. It yields the protein CASREGGLSGNTIYF.

J is TRBJ2-7 and V is TRBV6-2 or TRBV6-3, with 9 bases matching TRBD1. The CDR3 runs to 14 residues. With 6 bases clipped from V and 4 bases from J, the junction kept 7 bases outside the gene matches. Germline V CDR1 and CDR2: MNHEY, SVGEGT. The DNA of the CDR3 is TGTGCCAGCAGCCGCAGGGGACAGGGTTACGAGCAGTACTTC. This gives the protein CASSRRGQGYEQYF.

The table lists this clonotype with a few counts. CDR3 DNA sequence: TGCAGTGCTAGTCCACTCGATCCCAGCCAGCCCCAGCATTTT. Translation: CSASPLDPSQPQHF. The chain uses TRBV20-1 and TRBJ1-5; D call uncertain. The length of the CDR3 is 14 residues. Trimming removed 3 bases from V and 7 bases from J, with 16 bases in between. The germline V gene encodes CDR1 DFQATT and CDR2 SNEGSKA (reference sequence).

This clonotype was counted many times. V is TRBV6-2 or TRBV6-3 and J is TRBJ1-4, with TRBD1 identical over 9 bases. The germline CDR1 and CDR2 sequences are MNHEY and SVGEGT. V trimming: 11 bases; J trimming: 8 bases; junction bases outside the gene matches: 9. The CDR3 contains 13 residues. The CDR3: CAAGGQGSEKLFF. In DNA form, the CDR3 reads TGTGCCGCCGGGGGACAGGGAAGCGAAAAACTGTTTTTT.